These T cell receptor beta chains were read from a single sample in a study of blood T cells in healthy people across ages. TCRdb reanalysed the 5' RACE reads using MiXCR and keeps one entry per CDR3 protein. The top ten hold roughly 19% of the sample, which has 650,000 to 800,000 distinct CDR3 sequences, about 42% seen once. Material for sequencing was blood. Every receptor here comes from a man in his 60s in good health. CDR3s include the opening cysteine and the closing phenylalanine or tryptophan. D genes are given only for firm matches. A row's size may be missing; if present it is once, few, many or a size class.

D: TRBD2
J: TRBJ2-3
V: TRBV20-1
size: few
CDR3: CSAKRLAGGADTQYF
DNA: TGCAGTGCGAAGAGACTAGCGGGGGGGGCAGATACGCAGTATTTT

D: NA
J: TRBJ1-1
V: TRBV27
size: NA
CDR3: CASSFKVGGRVTEAFF
DNA: TGTGCCAGCAGTTTTAAGGTAGGGGGGCGGGTGACTGAAGCTTTCTTT

D: TRBD1
J: TRBJ1-2
V: TRBV19
size: once
CDR3: CASSGGTGGDYGYTF
DNA: TGTGCCAGTAGTGGGGGGACAGGGGGCGACTATGGCTACACCTTC

D: TRBD1
J: TRBJ1-2
V: TRBV14
size: few
CDR3: CASSRTDRAYRGYTF
DNA: TGTGCCAGCAGCCGGACGGACAGGGCCTATAGGGGCTACACCTTC

D: NA
J: TRBJ2-3
V: TRBV5-1
size: NA
CDR3: CASQETGASDTQYF
DNA: TGCGCCAGCCAAGAAACCGGGGCGTCAGATACGCAGTATTTT

D: TRBD1
J: TRBJ2-1
V: TRBV29-1
size: NA
CDR3: CSAKPDRDNEQFF
DNA: TGCAGCGCAAAACCGGACAGGGATAATGAGCAGTTCTTC

D: NA
J: TRBJ1-2
V: TRBV5-1
size: NA
CDR3: CASSPEEGAFNYGYTF
DNA: TGCGCCAGCAGCCCCGAAGAGGGCGCCTTTAACTATGGCTACACCTTC

D: NA
J: TRBJ2-5
V: TRBV7-2
size: NA
CDR3: CASSYLGTRETQYF
DNA: TGTGCCAGCAGCTATCTGGGGACGCGAGAGACCCAGTACTTC

D: NA
J: TRBJ1-6
V: TRBV4-3
size: NA
CDR3: CASSQDRATLETYNSPLHF
DNA: TGCGCCAGCAGCCAAGATCGGGCGACCTTGGAAACCTATAATTCACCCCTCCACTTT

D: NA
J: TRBJ2-3
V: TRBV7-9
size: NA
CDR3: CASSPGASTGTQYF
DNA: TGTGCCAGCAGCCCAGGGGCTAGCACAGGTACGCAGTATTTT

D: NA
J: TRBJ1-1
V: TRBV6-6
size: NA
CDR3: CASSGGGSNTEAFF
DNA: TGTGCCAGCAGCGGTGGGGGCTCGAACACTGAAGCTTTCTTT

D: NA
J: TRBJ1-2
V: TRBV20-1
size: NA
CDR3: CSATLRTLGYTF
DNA: TGCAGTGCTACACTGCGGACATTGGGCTACACCTTC

D: NA
J: TRBJ2-7
V: TRBV15
size: few
CDR3: CATRGPPQIAQYF
DNA: TGTGCCACCAGAGGACCCCCGCAGATAGCCCAGTACTTC

D: NA
J: TRBJ1-2
V: TRBV20-1
size: many
CDR3: CSARDRRGYGYTF
DNA: TGCAGTGCTAGAGATCGGCGGGGCTATGGCTACACCTTC

D: NA
J: TRBJ1-1
V: TRBV20-1
size: few
CDR3: CSAPKTGLNTEAFF
DNA: TGCAGTGCCCCCAAGACGGGATTGAACACTGAAGCTTTCTTT